This T cell receptor (beta chain) comes out of a study of blood T cell repertoires in COVID-19 (dated by TCRdb to about 2020). Concerning the study at large: Samples covering the acute and convalescent phases of COVID-19 were provided by collaborators in the United States, Italy and Spain. The prospective study material was composed of cDNA or gDNA derived from T cells, B-cell-depleted T cells, or PBMCs. The samples were drawn from two sources: the first 160 participants of the ongoing ImmuneRACE study, and approximately 1,300 subjects contributed by 6 global collaborators. Nearly every sample came with metadata listing a de-identified subject ID, COVID-19 status, age in years and sex. Where available, HLA class I and class II types were obtained from metadata supplied by the sample provider rather than from assay-based typing. Deeply sampled blood TCRbeta repertoires from subjects exposed to, actively infected with, or recovered from COVID-19 were included in the dataset. The repertoires were released in a freely available public database intended as a resource for research on the immune response to SARS-CoV-2.

Each collaborating institution followed its own protocols to collect whole blood in K2EDTA tubes. For TCRbeta analysis, collaborators shipped samples as frozen whole blood, isolated PBMCs, or DNA extracted from either of those sample types. TCRbeta CDR3 regions were amplified from genomic DNA by means of the immunoSEQ Assay, a bias-controlled multiplex PCR. Per the authors' processing: The number of nucleated cells in each sample was estimated by amplification of reference gene primers within the assay. To quantify the absolute abundance of each unique TCRbeta CDR3 rearrangement, sequence reads were collapsed and filtered. For each sample, productive Simpson clonality was calculated by taking the square root of Simpson's diversity index across productive rearrangements. TCRdb re-hosts the immuneACCESS table, in-frame sequences only. Its copies lack some clones; in the studies checked, an unresolved V gene accounts for under half of them, and the cause for the rest is not known. V, J and clone size derive from that table, while D and trimming were established from the DNA sequence. This sample comprises around 250,000 clones, approximately 88% of them detected only once. Jointly, the top ten make up 0.7% of the sample.

What the research found in general, with its limitations: How much clinical and demographic metadata was included differed by source and by participant, and the metadata was provided uncurated.

The germline V gene provides CDR1 KGHSH and CDR2 LQKENI. V gives up 5 bases and J gives up 1 base, and the segment between their germline ends measures 8 bases. The CDR3 contains 13 residues, cysteine and phenylalanine counted. The entry retains the CDR3 DNA only, 39 bases that are in frame from base 1. Notes on this clone: No cognate antigen has been identified for it. There are no base qualities to consult, and no much larger clone falls within one base.

Specimen: peripheral blood. The rearrangement combines TRBV18 with TRBJ1-1; TRBD1 is possibly the D segment (5 matching bases). The sequence came from a human donor in a cohort sampled during active COVID-19. The CDR3 amino acid sequence is: CASSTTENTEAFF. The DNA is TGTGCCAGCTCAACGACAGAGAACACTGAAGCTTTCTTT.